Listed here is a single TCR beta chain. Authors' processing steps: How many nucleated cells were present was estimated from reference gene primer amplification. Sequencing was performed with immunoSEQ multiplex PCR; in TCRdb, only in-frame clones are kept and a portion is missing. V, J and clone size are taken as reported in that table, and D and trimming were inferred from the DNA itself. The data hold roughly 100,000 clones, with about 85% observed a single time. This sample is drawn from a study of blood T cell repertoires in COVID-19. The wider study: T cells, B-cell-depleted T cells, or PBMCs provided the cDNA or gDNA that served as material.

Trimming pared 1 base from V and 6 bases from J, leaving 13 bases between. CDR1 is SGDLS, CDR2 YYNGEE, per germline. The CDR3 extends over 14 amino acids. Sequencing input: peripheral blood. This TCR was recovered from a man in his forties or fifties with acute or convalescent COVID-19. This chain joins TRBV9 and TRBJ1-2, with a weak D call TRBD1 (5 bases). The CDR3 DNA reads as TGTGCCAGCAGCGTATCGGCAGGGTCGGATGGCTACACCTTC. Its protein is CASSVSAGSDGYTF. The complete variable domain, with remaining parts taken from reference TRBV9 and TRBJ1-2, reads DSGVTQTPKHLITATGQRVTLRCSPRSGDLSVYWYQQSLDQGLQFLIQYYNGEERAKGNILERFSAQQFPDLHSELNLSSLELGDSALYFCASSVSAGSDGYTFGSGTRLTVV.